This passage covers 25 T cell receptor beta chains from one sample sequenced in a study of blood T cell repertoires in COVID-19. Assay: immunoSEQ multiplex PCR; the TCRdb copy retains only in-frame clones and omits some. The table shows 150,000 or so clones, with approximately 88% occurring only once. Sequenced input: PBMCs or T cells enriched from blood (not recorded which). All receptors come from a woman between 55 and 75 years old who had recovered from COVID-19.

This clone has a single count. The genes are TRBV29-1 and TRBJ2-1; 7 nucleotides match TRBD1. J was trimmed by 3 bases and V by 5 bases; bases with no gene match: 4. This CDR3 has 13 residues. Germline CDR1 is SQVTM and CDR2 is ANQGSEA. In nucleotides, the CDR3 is TGCAGCGTTTCGGGACAGAGCTACAATGAGCAGTTCTTC. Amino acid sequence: CSVSGQSYNEQFF.

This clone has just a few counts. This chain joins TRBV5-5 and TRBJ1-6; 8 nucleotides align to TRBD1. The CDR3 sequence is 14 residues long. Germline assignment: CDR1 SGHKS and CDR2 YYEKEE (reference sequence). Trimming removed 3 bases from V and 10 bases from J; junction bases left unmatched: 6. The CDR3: CASSSGTGRSPLHF. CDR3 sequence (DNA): TGTGCCAGCAGCTCCGGGACAGGACGATCACCCCTCCACTTT.

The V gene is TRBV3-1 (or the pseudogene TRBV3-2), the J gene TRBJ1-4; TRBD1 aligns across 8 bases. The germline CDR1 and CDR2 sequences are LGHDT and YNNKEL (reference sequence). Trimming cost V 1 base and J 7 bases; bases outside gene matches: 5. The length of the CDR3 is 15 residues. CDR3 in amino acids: CASSQVAGGSEKLFF. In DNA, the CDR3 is TGTGCCAGCAGCCAAGTTGCAGGGGGCAGTGAAAAACTGTTTTTT.

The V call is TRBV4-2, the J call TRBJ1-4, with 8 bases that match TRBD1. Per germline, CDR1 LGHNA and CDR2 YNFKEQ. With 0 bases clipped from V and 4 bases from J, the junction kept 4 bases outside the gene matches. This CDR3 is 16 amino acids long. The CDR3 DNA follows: TGTGCCAGCAGCCAAGATCGGGACAGGCTTAATGAAAAACTGTTTTTT. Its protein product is CASSQDRDRLNEKLFF.

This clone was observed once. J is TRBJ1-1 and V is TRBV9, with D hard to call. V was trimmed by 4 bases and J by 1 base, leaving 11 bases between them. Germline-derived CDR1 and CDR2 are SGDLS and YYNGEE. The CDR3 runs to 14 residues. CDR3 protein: CASSPGIQNTEAFF. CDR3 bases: TGTGCCAGCAGCCCCGGGATACAGAACACTGAAGCTTTCTTT.

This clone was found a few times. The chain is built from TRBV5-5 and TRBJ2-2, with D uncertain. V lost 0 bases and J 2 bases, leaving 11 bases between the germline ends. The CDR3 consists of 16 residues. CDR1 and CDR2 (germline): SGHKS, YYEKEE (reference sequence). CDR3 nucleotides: TGTGCCAGCAGCTTGGGTCCAGGAACCAACACCGGGGAGCTGTTTTTT. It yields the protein CASSLGPGTNTGELFF.

The CDR3 DNA reads TGTGCCAGTACTCCGGGAGGACTAGCGGGAGGAGGCGGAGAGACCCAGTACTTC. It codes for CASTPGGLAGGGGETQYF. The chain joins TRBV19 to TRBJ2-5; 14 bases are a match to TRBD2. Trimming cost V 7 bases and J 4 bases; bases outside gene matches: 14. In germline, CDR1 is LNHDA, CDR2 SQIVND (reference sequence). The CDR3 length is 18 residues.

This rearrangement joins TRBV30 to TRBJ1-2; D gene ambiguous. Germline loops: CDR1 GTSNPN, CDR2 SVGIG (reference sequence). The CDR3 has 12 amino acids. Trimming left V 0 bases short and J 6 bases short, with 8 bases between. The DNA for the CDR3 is TGTGCCTGGAGTGTGGGCGGGGATGGCTACACCTTC. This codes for CAWSVGGDGYTF.

CDR3 sequence: CASSLSGTGDRSGGYTF. The CDR3 DNA reads TGTGCCAGCAGCTTAAGCGGGACAGGGGATAGATCGGGTGGCTACACCTTC. The chain is built from TRBV7-3 and TRBJ1-2; 10 bases line up with TRBD1. Germline CDR1 and CDR2: SGHTA and FQGTGA. The CDR3 is made up of 17 amino acids. Trimming took 1 base from V and 7 from J; bases not matched to a gene: 12.

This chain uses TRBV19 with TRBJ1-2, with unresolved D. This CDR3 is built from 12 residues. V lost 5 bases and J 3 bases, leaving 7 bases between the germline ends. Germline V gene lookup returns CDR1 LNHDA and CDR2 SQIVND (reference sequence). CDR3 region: CASSGSDYGYTF. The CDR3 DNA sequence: TGTGCCAGTAGTGGCTCTGACTATGGCTACACCTTC.

The chain's CDR3 is CAVQASGRAEGDTQYF. DNA of the CDR3: TGTGCCGTCCAGGCTAGCGGGAGGGCCGAGGGAGATACGCAGTATTTT. This chain joins TRBV19 and TRBJ2-3, with TRBD2 identical over 12 bases. Germline V gene data show CDR1 as LNHDA and CDR2 as SQIVND (reference sequence). V was clipped by 11 bases and J by 5 bases; unmatched bases: 14. The CDR3 totals 16 residues. Combining the CDR3 with reference TRBV19 and TRBJ2-3 gives the whole variable domain DGGITQSPKYLFRKEGQNVTLSCEQNLNHDAMYWYRQDPGQGLRLIYYSQIVNDFQKGDIAEGYSVSREKKESFPLTVTSAQKNPTAFYLCAVQASGRAEGDTQYFGPGTRLTVL.

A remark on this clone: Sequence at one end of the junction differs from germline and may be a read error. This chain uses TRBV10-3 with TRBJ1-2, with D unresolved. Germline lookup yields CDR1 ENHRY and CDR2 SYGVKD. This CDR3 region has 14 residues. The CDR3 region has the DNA TGTGCCATCAGTGGCGGAGGGTTTAACTATGGTTACACCTTC. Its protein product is CAISGGGFNYGYTF.

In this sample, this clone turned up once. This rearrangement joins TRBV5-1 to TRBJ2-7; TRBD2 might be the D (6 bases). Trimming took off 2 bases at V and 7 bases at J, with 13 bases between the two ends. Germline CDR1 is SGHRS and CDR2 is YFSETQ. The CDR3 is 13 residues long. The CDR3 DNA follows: TGCGCCAGCAGCTTTGACGCGGGACTGGAGCAGTACTTC. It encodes CASSFDAGLEQYF.

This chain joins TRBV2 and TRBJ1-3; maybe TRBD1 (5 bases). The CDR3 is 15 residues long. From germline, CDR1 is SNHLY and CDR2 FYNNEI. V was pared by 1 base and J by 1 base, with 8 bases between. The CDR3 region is CASSEEQASGNTIYF. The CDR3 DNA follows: TGTGCCAGCAGTGAAGAACAGGCTTCTGGAAACACCATATATTTT.

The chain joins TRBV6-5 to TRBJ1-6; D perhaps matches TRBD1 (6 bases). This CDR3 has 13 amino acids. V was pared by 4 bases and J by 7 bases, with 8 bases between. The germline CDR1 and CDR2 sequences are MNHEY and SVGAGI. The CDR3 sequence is CASSSTGNSPLHF. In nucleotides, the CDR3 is TGTGCCAGCAGTTCTACAGGGAATTCACCCCTCCACTTT.

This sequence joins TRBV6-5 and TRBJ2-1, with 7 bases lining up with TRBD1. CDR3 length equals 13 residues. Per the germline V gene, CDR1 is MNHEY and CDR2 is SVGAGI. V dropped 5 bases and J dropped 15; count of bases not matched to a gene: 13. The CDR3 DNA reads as TGTGCCAGCAGTCCGACAGGGTACAGGGTCCTGTTCTTC. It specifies CASSPTGYRVLFF.

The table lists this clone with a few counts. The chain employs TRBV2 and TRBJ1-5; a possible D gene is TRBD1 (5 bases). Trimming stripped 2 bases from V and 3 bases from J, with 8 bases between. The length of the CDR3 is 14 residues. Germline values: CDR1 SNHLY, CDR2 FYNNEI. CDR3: CASSESRDNQPQHF. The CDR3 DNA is TGTGCCAGCAGTGAAAGCAGGGACAATCAGCCCCAGCATTTT.

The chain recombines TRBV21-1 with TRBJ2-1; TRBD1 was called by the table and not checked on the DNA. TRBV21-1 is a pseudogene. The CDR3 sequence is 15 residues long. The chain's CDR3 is CASSKPGGEPNEQFF. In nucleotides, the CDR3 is TGTGCCAGCAGCAAGCCAGGGGGCGAGCCCAATGAGCAGTTCTTC.

The CDR3 spells CASSLPDFYNEQFF. CDR3 nucleotide sequence: TGTGCCAGCAGTTTGCCGGACTTTTACAATGAGCAGTTCTTC. The chain carries TRBV28 and TRBJ2-1, with D perhaps matching TRBD2 (5 bases). CDR1 and CDR2 from the germline V gene are MDHEN and SYDVKM. The CDR3 sequence is 14 residues long. The V gene lost 3 bases and the J gene lost 4 bases, with 10 bases spanning the gap.

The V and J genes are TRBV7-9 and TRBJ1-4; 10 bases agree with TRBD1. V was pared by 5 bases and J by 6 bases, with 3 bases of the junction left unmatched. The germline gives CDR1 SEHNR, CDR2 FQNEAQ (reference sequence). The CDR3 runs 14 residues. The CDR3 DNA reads TGTGCCAGCAGCCCAGGGACAGGGGATGAAAAACTGTTTTTT. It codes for CASSPGTGDEKLFF.

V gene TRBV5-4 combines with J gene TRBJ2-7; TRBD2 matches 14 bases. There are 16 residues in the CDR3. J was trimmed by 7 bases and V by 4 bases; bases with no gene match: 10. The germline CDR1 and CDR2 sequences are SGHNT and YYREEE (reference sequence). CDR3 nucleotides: TGTGCCAGCAGCCCAGGACTAGCGGGAGGTCGGGGAGAGCAGTACTTC. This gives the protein CASSPGLAGGRGEQYF.

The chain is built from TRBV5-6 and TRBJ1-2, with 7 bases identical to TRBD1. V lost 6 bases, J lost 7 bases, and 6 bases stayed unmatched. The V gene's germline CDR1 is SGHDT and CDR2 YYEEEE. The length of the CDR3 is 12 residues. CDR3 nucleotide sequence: TGTGCCAGCACCACAGGGGTGGGTGGCTACACCTTC. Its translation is CASTTGVGGYTF.

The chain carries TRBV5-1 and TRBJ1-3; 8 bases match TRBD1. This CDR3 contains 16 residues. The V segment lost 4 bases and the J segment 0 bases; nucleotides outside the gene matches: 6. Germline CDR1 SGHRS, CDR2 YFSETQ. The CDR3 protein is CASSPGTGPSGNTIYF. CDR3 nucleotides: TGCGCCAGCAGCCCCGGGACAGGCCCCTCTGGAAACACCATATATTTT.

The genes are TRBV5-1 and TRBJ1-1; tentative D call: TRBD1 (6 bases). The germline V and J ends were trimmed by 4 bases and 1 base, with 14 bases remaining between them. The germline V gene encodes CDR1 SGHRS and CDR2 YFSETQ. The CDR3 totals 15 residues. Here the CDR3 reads CASSTARQANTEAFF. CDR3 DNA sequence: TGCGCCAGCAGCACCGCGAGACAGGCGAACACTGAAGCTTTCTTT.

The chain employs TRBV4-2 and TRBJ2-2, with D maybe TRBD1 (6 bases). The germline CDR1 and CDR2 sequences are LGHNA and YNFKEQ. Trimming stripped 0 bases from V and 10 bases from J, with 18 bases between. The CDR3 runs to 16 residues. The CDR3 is CASSQDIGIRGEELFF. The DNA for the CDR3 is TGTGCCAGCAGCCAAGATATAGGGATCAGGGGCGAGGAGCTGTTTTTT.